Only a few counts were recorded for the clone carrying this T cell receptor (beta chain). Its antigen is currently unknown. V was trimmed by 6 bases and J by 4 bases, leaving 16 bases between them. The CDR3 runs 14 residues. Germline V gene sequence: CDR1 ENHRY, CDR2 SYGVKD. The source of the sample is a study of OX40 agonist ivuxolimab in advanced cancers. Whole-study context: Subjects had a mean age of roughly 60 years, with a range of about 23 to 90; more than 75% were male. General observations from the study: Low normalized clonal expansion also occurred in some nonresponding patients.

Only in-frame clones appear in the TCRdb table, and some are missing; sequencing was by immunoSEQ multiplex PCR. The sample lists roughly 56,000 clones, 70% to 90% seen once, with about 5.1% in the top ten. The chain combines TRBV10-3 with TRBJ2-7; D is possibly TRBD1 (6 bases). The clonotype originates from an adult with an advanced solid tumor such as melanoma, head and neck, liver or kidney cancer. The sequences come from CD4+ or CD8+ T cells sorted from blood, collected in a trial of the OX40 agonist ivuxolimab. The CDR3 DNA follows: TGTGCCATCAGCGTTACAGGGATAGATTACGAGCAGTACTTC. Translated: CAISVTGIDYEQYF.